The source of this TCR beta chain is a study of T cell responses to AZD1222 COVID-19 vaccine. Study results and caveats: Within unmutated variant regions lay the reported targets of nearly half of spike-specific TCRs.

Assay: immunoSEQ multiplex PCR; the TCRdb copy retains only in-frame clones and omits some. The table records over 85,000 clones, 80% to 90% of them present only once. A remark on this clone: What it binds is not known.

The V end lost 6 bases, the J end lost 0 bases, and 12 bases lay between the germline ends. The CDR3 runs to 16 residues. Germline V gene sequence: CDR1 SEHNR, CDR2 FQNEAQ (reference sequence). The J gene is TRBJ1-6, the V gene TRBV7-9; maybe TRBD1 (5 bases). The specimen was peripheral blood, collected on day 0 of AZD1222 vaccination. The TCR comes from an adult in good health. This chain's CDR3 is CASSLPGSSYNSPLHF. The CDR3 DNA is TGTGCCAGCAGTTTACCAGGGAGCTCCTATAATTCACCCCTCCACTTT.